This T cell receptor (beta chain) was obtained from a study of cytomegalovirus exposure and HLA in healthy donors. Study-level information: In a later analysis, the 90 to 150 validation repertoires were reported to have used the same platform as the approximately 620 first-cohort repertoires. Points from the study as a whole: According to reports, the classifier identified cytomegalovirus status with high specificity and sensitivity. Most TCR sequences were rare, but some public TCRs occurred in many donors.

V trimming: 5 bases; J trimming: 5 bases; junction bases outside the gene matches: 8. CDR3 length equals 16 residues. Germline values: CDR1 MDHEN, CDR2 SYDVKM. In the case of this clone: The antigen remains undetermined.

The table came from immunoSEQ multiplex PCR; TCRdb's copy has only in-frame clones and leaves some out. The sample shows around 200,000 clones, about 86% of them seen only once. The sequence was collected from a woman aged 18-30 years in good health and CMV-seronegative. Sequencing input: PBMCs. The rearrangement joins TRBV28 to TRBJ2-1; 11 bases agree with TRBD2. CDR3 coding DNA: TGTGCCAGCAGTCCTCGCCTAGCGGGGGGCGACAATGAGCAGTTCTTC. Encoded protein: CASSPRLAGGDNEQFF.